This record covers a single T cell receptor beta chain. This record comes from a study of blood T cell repertoires in COVID-19. Study in general: COVID-19 samples collected from the United States, Italy and Spain covered acute and convalescent phases. Sample material is recorded as cDNA or gDNA derived from T cells, B-cell-depleted T cells, or PBMCs.

Original processing notes: How many nucleated cells were present was estimated from reference gene primer amplification. Here immunoSEQ multiplex PCR was the method, and the copy in TCRdb shows in-frame clones only, minus some. V, J and clone size reflect that table, while D and trimming were determined from the DNA. Among hundreds of thousands of clones listed, about nine tenths were seen once. The sequence was collected from a woman aged 25 to 39 with active or convalescent COVID-19. The sample was peripheral blood.

The CDR3 region is CASSDTGGTQYF. The CDR3 DNA is TGTGCCAGCAGCGACACGGGAGGTACGCAGTATTTT. The chain joins TRBV6-4 to TRBJ2-3; 7 nucleotides match TRBD2. The CDR3 covers 12 residues. V shed 6 bases and J 8 bases; nucleotides not matched to a gene: 5. Germline V gives CDR1 MRHNA, CDR2 SNTAGT.